The clone carrying this T cell receptor beta chain was detected many times. Construction of the TCR beta libraries employed iRepertoire HTBI primers in conjunction with Arm-PCR of CDR3 regions. TCRdb fed the multiplex PCR reads into MiXCR, producing one record per CDR3 protein. The sample shows roughly 360,000 distinct CDR3 sequences, 12% of them seen only once. This entry comes from a study of regulatory T cells in long-lasting Graves disease. Germline CDR1 DFQATT, CDR2 SNEGSKA (reference sequence). The V gene lost 6 bases and the J gene lost 7 bases, with 13 bases spanning the gap. CDR3 length: 12 residues. This sample's time point: newly diagnosed GD, antithyroid drugs for less than 3 months. Construction of the TCR library relied on RNA isolated from PBMCs. Diagnosis followed American Thyroid Association guidelines for Graves' disease. This same sample was also part of a study on T cells in Graves' hyperthyroidism and ophthalmopathy. That study adds: Primed by the HTBI set, a first-round RT-PCR was run on the TCR CDR3. Ophthalmopathy and stable hyperthyroidism were told apart by a 13 V-J model.

This sample comprised peripheral blood mononuclear cells (PBMCs), obtained at new diagnosis, from a patient treated with antithyroid drugs. The clonotype was recovered from a woman aged 18-35 years with Graves disease. The rearrangement uses TRBV20-1 and TRBJ2-1, with D unclear. CDR3 DNA sequence: TGCAGTGCCCGCGCTTCTTGGAATGAGCAGTTCTTC. Amino acid sequence: CSARASWNEQFF.